The 10 T cell receptor beta chains listed next were all sequenced from one sample in a study of CD4+ T cells in melanoma. The repertoire was sequenced with immunoSEQ multiplex PCR; TCRdb's copy has only in-frame clones and lacks some. The sample lists about 13,000 clones, about 70% occurring once. The sequenced material came from cells from a culture (not recorded whether cultured in vitro). These receptors all stem from a human donor with melanoma.

This clone appeared a single time. The rearrangement uses TRBV7-9 and TRBJ2-1, with D perhaps matching TRBD2 (5 bases). This CDR3 has 16 residues. The germline gives CDR1 SEHNR, CDR2 FQNEAQ (reference sequence). V lost 11 bases and J lost 4, with 24 bases in between. CDR3 amino acids: CAGFGPTRTGYNEQFF. Written as DNA, the CDR3 is TGTGCCGGCTTTGGGCCTACCAGGACGGGGTACAATGAGCAGTTCTTC.

This chain connects TRBV19 to TRBJ2-5; D possibly corresponds to TRBD1 (6 bases). V lost 4 bases and J 2 bases, leaving 11 bases between the germline ends. This CDR3 is 14 amino acids long. Per the germline V gene, CDR1 is LNHDA and CDR2 is SQIVND (reference sequence). CDR3 in DNA: TGTGCCAGTAGTAATGGGGGACAACAAGAGACCCAGTACTTC. Translating it yields CASSNGGQQETQYF.

V gene TRBV18 combines with J gene TRBJ2-5; D might be TRBD1 (6 bases). The germline V and J ends were trimmed by 3 bases and 3 bases, with 8 bases remaining between them. There are 13 residues in the CDR3. CDR1 KGHSH and CDR2 LQKENI come from the germline V gene. CDR3 sequence: CASSPAGEETQYF. In nucleotides, the CDR3 is TGTGCCAGCTCACCGGCAGGGGAAGAGACCCAGTACTTC.

This clone has only one observation. The V gene is TRBV14, the J gene TRBJ2-3, with 9 bases lining up with TRBD2. V lost 1 base to trimming and J lost 9 bases; unmatched junction nucleotides: 5. The germline V gene has CDR1 SGHDN and CDR2 FVKESK. The CDR3 loop spans 14 amino acids. The CDR3 nucleotides read TGTGCCAGCAGCCAAGGACTAGCGGCCGCCACGCAGTATTTT. Amino acid sequence: CASSQGLAAATQYF.

Judged by abundance, this clone is medium-sized (0.01 to 0.1%). The chain couples TRBV5-4 to TRBJ1-2, with 7 bases matching TRBD1. Germline lookup yields CDR1 SGHNT and CDR2 YYREEE (reference sequence). The CDR3 loop spans 13 amino acids. V lost 4 bases and J lost 10; bases outside the gene matches: 10. The CDR3 region has the DNA TGTGCCAGCAGCCAGACAGGGAAGCGAGACTACACCTTC. It encodes CASSQTGKRDYTF.

The rearrangement joins TRBV10-3 to TRBJ2-5, with D perhaps TRBD2 (6 bases). Germline CDR1 and CDR2: ENHRY and SYGVKD. This CDR3 has 16 amino acids. V dropped 0 bases and J dropped 4 bases, with 15 bases sitting between them. The chain's CDR3 is CAISESAGLDGETQYF. The CDR3 nucleotides are TGTGCCATCAGTGAGTCGGCGGGACTCGATGGAGAGACCCAGTACTTC.

The rearrangement joins TRBV2 to TRBJ1-5, with TRBD1 matching 7 bases. The CDR3 length is 14 residues. CDR1 and CDR2 from the germline V gene are SNHLY and FYNNEI. V trimming: 5 bases; J trimming: 3 bases; junction bases outside the gene matches: 4. As DNA, the CDR3 is TGTGCCAGCAGTAGACAGGGAATCAATCAGCCCCAGCATTTT. Protein product: CASSRQGINQPQHF. The variable domain in full, with the rest retrieved from reference TRBV2 and TRBJ1-5, is EPEVTQTPSHQVTQMGQEVILRCVPISNHLYFYWYRQILGQKVEFLVSFYNNEISEKSEIFDDQFSVERPDGSNFTLKIRSTKLEDSAMYFCASSRQGINQPQHFGDGTRLSIL.

The chain joins TRBV19 to TRBJ1-2, with D maybe TRBD1 (6 bases). Germline CDR1 and CDR2: LNHDA and SQIVND (reference sequence). The CDR3 spans 15 residues. Trimming stripped 4 bases from V and 3 bases from J, with 15 bases between. CDR3 region: CASSRLGGPDYGYTF. The CDR3 DNA follows: TGTGCCAGTAGTAGGCTCGGGGGCCCCGACTATGGCTACACCTTC.

The chain carries TRBV25-1 and TRBJ1-3; D uncertain. V shed 5 bases and J shed 0 bases, with 8 bases lying between them. CDR3 length: 14 amino acids. Germline-derived CDR1 and CDR2 are MGHDK and SYGVNS. The CDR3, as DNA: TGTGCCAGCAGTCAAACGGGCTCTGGAAACACCATATATTTT. Translated, it gives CASSQTGSGNTIYF.

The rearrangement uses TRBV7-2 and TRBJ1-5; 7 bases match TRBD1. This CDR3 comprises 16 residues. Germline V lookup: CDR1 SGHTA, CDR2 FQGNSA. Unmatched junction bases numbered 6, after V lost 4 bases and J lost 0 bases. The CDR3 DNA sequence: TGTGCCAGCAGCTGGGACAGTTCTTATAGCAATCAGCCCCAGCATTTT. Protein sequence: CASSWDSSYSNQPQHF.